The following is a TCR beta chain sequence with its context. Its antigen is unidentified. The record originates from a study of T cells in localized non-small cell lung cancer. Study results and limitations: In adjacent lung, a median around 50 of the top 100 tumor clones were found. Elevated blood T cell density was associated with longer overall survival. Uninvolved neighboring lung showed the greatest T cell clonality, exceeding tumor. Because sequencing included only one region (of the tumor), heterogeneity remains possible.

The CDR3 contains 14 residues. Trimming removed 6 bases from V and 5 bases from J, with 13 bases in between. CDR1 MNHEY and CDR2 SMNVEV come from the germline V gene (reference sequence). The data were produced by immunoSEQ multiplex PCR, yet TCRdb's version contains in-frame clones alone and is incomplete. The data show fewer than 45,000 clones, with approximately 80% seen just once and around 16% held by the top ten. This sequence joins TRBV27 and TRBJ1-4; D is uncertain. The sequences come from peripheral blood, collected before any cancer treatment. The origin of this receptor is a male donor aged 60 or older with stage III squamous cell lung carcinoma. The CDR3 DNA is TGTGCCAGCAGAAGGGCAGGCCAAAATGAAAAACTGTTTTTT. This encodes CASRRAGQNEKLFF.